A selection of T cell receptor beta chains follows, all from one sample in a study of T cell repertoires in cytomegalovirus infection. TCRdb passed the reads through MiXCR, listing each CDR3 protein once. This table has more than 150,000 distinct CDR3 sequences, 17% appearing once. The sequencing sample was made of CD8+ T cells from PBMCs. The source is a human donor in good health (CMV status not recorded). Some clones in this sample may be carry-over from other donors' samples. CDR3s include the opening cysteine and the closing phenylalanine or tryptophan. D genes are given only for firm matches. Only part of the rows carry a size: once, few, many, or a class if the clone is expanded.

size: -
J: TRBJ2-1
D: -
V: TRBV29-1
CDR3: CSVRGLLDNEQFF
DNA: TGCAGCGTTCGGGGGTTACTTGACAATGAGCAGTTCTTC

size: few
J: TRBJ2-3
D: -
V: TRBV7-2
CDR3: CASSGAGSSSTDTQYF
DNA: TGTGCCAGCAGCGGAGCGGGTAGTTCTAGCACAGATACGCAGTATTTT

size: -
J: TRBJ2-2
D: TRBD2
V: TRBV6-5
CDR3: CASSYRLAGETGELFF
DNA: TGTGCCAGCAGTTACCGGTTAGCGGGAGAAACCGGGGAGCTGTTTTTT

size: once
J: TRBJ2-7
D: TRBD1
V: TRBV12-3/TRBV12-4
CDR3: CASSSLGQGPYEQYF
DNA: TGTGCCAGCAGTTCACTGGGACAGGGACCCTACGAGCAGTACTTC

size: -
J: TRBJ1-2
D: -
V: TRBV3-1
CDR3: CASSPGSGYTF
DNA: TGTGCCAGCAGCCCTGGAAGTGGCTACACCTTC

size: -
J: TRBJ2-7
D: -
V: TRBV20-1
CDR3: CSARARETYEQYF
DNA: TGCAGTGCTAGAGCGAGGGAGACCTACGAGCAGTACTTC

size: few
J: TRBJ2-3
D: TRBD2
V: TRBV7-2
CDR3: CASSWTSGGGDTQYF
DNA: TGTGCCAGCAGCTGGACTAGCGGGGGGGGAGATACGCAGTATTTT

size: few
J: TRBJ2-7
D: -
V: TRBV5-4
CDR3: CASSFYNSYEQYF
DNA: TGTGCCAGCAGCTTCTACAACTCCTACGAGCAGTACTTC

size: -
J: TRBJ2-7
D: TRBD2
V: TRBV5-1
CDR3: CASSPAGTSDYEQYF
DNA: TGCGCCAGCAGCCCCGCCGGGACTAGCGACTACGAGCAGTACTTC

size: few
J: TRBJ2-6
D: -
V: TRBV20-1
CDR3: CSARDTGTGANVLTF
DNA: TGCAGTGCTAGAGATACAGGGACTGGGGCCAACGTCCTGACTTTC

size: -
J: TRBJ1-2
D: -
V: TRBV7-9
CDR3: CASSQELIYGYTF
DNA: TGTGCCAGCAGCCAGGAGCTCATCTATGGCTACACCTTC

size: -
J: TRBJ2-7
D: TRBD2
V: TRBV7-2
CDR3: CASSLKGGRLAGGFEQYF
DNA: TGTGCCAGCAGCTTAAAGGGAGGGAGACTAGCGGGAGGATTCGAGCAGTACTTC

size: -
J: TRBJ2-1
D: TRBD2
V: TRBV5-1
CDR3: CASSLVAGYNNEQFF
DNA: TGCGCCAGCAGCTTGGTAGCGGGGTATAACAATGAGCAGTTCTTC

size: few
J: TRBJ2-1
D: TRBD2
V: TRBV7-9
CDR3: CASSVAGGSSYNEQFF
DNA: TGTGCCAGCAGCGTAGCGGGGGGGAGCTCCTACAATGAGCAGTTCTTC

size: -
J: TRBJ1-1
D: -
V: TRBV7-9
CDR3: CASSPPDRTGAFF
DNA: TGTGCCAGCAGCCCCCCCGACAGGACCGGGGCTTTCTTT

size: -
J: TRBJ2-1
D: TRBD1
V: TRBV25-1
CDR3: CASTGQGAHNEQFF
DNA: TGTGCCAGCACCGGACAGGGGGCGCATAATGAGCAGTTCTTC

size: few
J: TRBJ1-2
D: -
V: TRBV12-3/TRBV12-4
CDR3: CASSQQGYGYTF
DNA: TGTGCCAGCAGTCAACAGGGATATGGCTACACCTTC

size: -
J: TRBJ2-1
D: -
V: TRBV7-9
CDR3: CASTSRGAESNNEQFF
DNA: TGTGCCAGCACTAGCCGGGGGGCCGAATCGAACAATGAGCAGTTCTTC

size: few
J: TRBJ2-1
D: -
V: TRBV19
CDR3: CASSIYVNAANEQFF
DNA: TGTGCCAGTAGTATCTACGTCAATGCAGCCAATGAGCAGTTCTTC

size: few
J: TRBJ2-7
D: TRBD1
V: TRBV7-6
CDR3: CASSLPGQFYEQYF
DNA: TGTGCCAGCAGCTTACCGGGACAGTTCTACGAGCAGTACTTC

size: many
J: TRBJ1-4
D: -
V: TRBV28
CDR3: CASSLSLRDNEKLFF
DNA: TGTGCCAGCAGTTTATCCCTCCGGGATAATGAAAAACTGTTTTTT

size: few
J: TRBJ2-1
D: -
V: TRBV6-2/TRBV6-3
CDR3: CASSYRLYNEQFF
DNA: TGTGCCAGCAGTTACAGACTCTACAATGAGCAGTTCTTC

size: once
J: TRBJ2-5
D: TRBD2
V: TRBV29-1
CDR3: CSVDGLVSSGGAFVETQYF
DNA: TGCAGCGTTGACGGGTTGGTGTCTAGCGGGGGCGCCTTTGTGGAGACCCAGTACTTC

size: few
J: TRBJ2-1
D: -
V: TRBV6-1
CDR3: CASSDRPHEQFF
DNA: TGTGCCAGCAGTGATCGACCCCATGAGCAGTTCTTC

size: -
J: TRBJ2-5
D: -
V: TRBV29-1
CDR3: CSVELVRGEPQETQYF
DNA: TGCAGCGTTGAGTTGGTCCGGGGTGAGCCTCAAGAGACCCAGTACTTC

size: -
J: TRBJ2-4
D: -
V: TRBV15
CDR3: CATSEAGNIQYF
DNA: TGTGCCACCAGCGAAGCAGGGAACATTCAGTACTTC

size: few
J: TRBJ2-7
D: -
V: TRBV7-6
CDR3: CASSLGIGREQYF
DNA: TGTGCCAGCAGCTTAGGCATCGGACGCGAGCAGTACTTC

size: few
J: TRBJ2-2
D: TRBD1
V: TRBV5-1
CDR3: CASSWPGQGANTGELFF
DNA: TGCGCCAGCAGCTGGCCGGGACAGGGGGCCAACACCGGGGAGCTGTTTTTT

size: -
J: TRBJ2-1
D: -
V: TRBV11-2
CDR3: CASSPWGDNNEQFF
DNA: TGTGCCAGCAGCCCCTGGGGGGATAACAATGAGCAGTTCTTC

size: many
J: TRBJ2-3
D: -
V: TRBV7-8
CDR3: CASSLAVGGDTQYF
DNA: TGTGCCAGCAGCTTAGCGGTCGGGGGAGATACGCAGTATTTT

size: -
J: TRBJ1-2
D: -
V: TRBV10-3
CDR3: CAIRDGGYGYTF
DNA: TGTGCCATCCGGGACGGAGGCTATGGCTACACCTTC

size: -
J: TRBJ2-7
D: TRBD2
V: TRBV27
CDR3: CASTSLTSADSEQYF
DNA: TGTGCCAGCACTTCCCTGACTAGCGCCGACAGTGAGCAGTACTTC